This note documents a single T cell receptor (beta chain) sequence. This sample is drawn from a study of blood T cell repertoires in COVID-19. Study in general: Italy, Spain and the United States were the sources of the convalescent and acute COVID-19 samples. The analysed material was cDNA or gDNA that came from T cells, B-cell-depleted T cells, or PBMCs.

With 0 bases clipped from V and 6 bases from J, the junction kept 1 base outside the gene matches. Germline CDR1 and CDR2: SGHRS and YFSETQ. This CDR3 spans 14 amino acids. In the source study's methods: Estimates of nucleated cell counts were drawn from the amplification of reference gene primers. TCRdb keeps only in-frame clones here, not all; method: immunoSEQ multiplex PCR. From that table come the V and J calls and clone size; the DNA was used to work out D and trimming. Here the sample spans over 200,000 clones, 65% to 85% being singletons. The gene calls are TRBV5-1 and TRBJ2-1; 9 bases fit TRBD1. The material sequenced was peripheral blood. This receptor was obtained from an elderly man with acute or convalescent COVID-19. The CDR3 reads CASSLAGQGNEQFF. The DNA for the CDR3 is TGCGCCAGCAGCTTGGCGGGACAGGGCAATGAGCAGTTCTTC.